A selection of T cell receptor beta chains follows, all from one sample in a study of long-term antiretroviral therapy in people with HIV. Using immunoSEQ multiplex PCR, the repertoire was profiled, and TCRdb retains in-frame clones only, with some absent. The sample yields approximately 24,000 clones, about 80% seen once. Sequenced here: unsorted PBMCs, sampled 4.4 years after starting antiretroviral therapy. These receptors originate from a man aged 25 to 40 with HIV. Each CDR3 is given with its conserved first and last residue. Each record gives: V gene, J gene, D gene, clone size, CDR3 protein. The D gene is left open where the match is weak. A clone size is listed for some rows: how often the clone was seen (once, few, many), or a class if it is expanded.

V gene: TRBV5-6
J gene: TRBJ1-5
D gene: TRBD1
clone size: medium-sized
CDR3 protein: CASSWTGGNQPQHF

V gene: TRBV4-1
J gene: TRBJ2-2
D gene: .
clone size: .
CDR3 protein: CASSLIAGGGDTGELFF

V gene: TRBV6-4
J gene: TRBJ2-2
D gene: .
clone size: .
CDR3 protein: CASSDSDTGELFF

V gene: TRBV10-2
J gene: TRBJ2-1
D gene: TRBD2
clone size: once
CDR3 protein: CASIPTSGGPNEQFF

V gene: TRBV7-9
J gene: TRBJ2-7
D gene: TRBD1
clone size: .
CDR3 protein: CASSLIPTGETYEQYF

V gene: TRBV28
J gene: TRBJ2-7
D gene: .
clone size: .
CDR3 protein: CASSLVALTGYEQYF

V gene: TRBV7-9
J gene: TRBJ2-7
D gene: TRBD1
clone size: medium-sized
CDR3 protein: CASSFVGQLYEQYF

V gene: TRBV5-1
J gene: TRBJ1-1
D gene: .
clone size: .
CDR3 protein: CASSGRTVNTEAFF

V gene: TRBV18
J gene: TRBJ2-1
D gene: .
clone size: .
CDR3 protein: CASSPPGPHYNEQFF

V gene: TRBV27
J gene: TRBJ2-6
D gene: TRBD1
clone size: .
CDR3 protein: CASRPLGTGGPGANVLTF

V gene: TRBV6-5
J gene: TRBJ2-3
D gene: .
clone size: once
CDR3 protein: CASSYSAPTDTQYF

V gene: TRBV15
J gene: TRBJ2-7
D gene: TRBD1
clone size: .
CDR3 protein: CATSRGTGDLYEQYF

V gene: TRBV9
J gene: TRBJ2-7
D gene: .
clone size: once
CDR3 protein: CASSVGPLSFEQYF

V gene: TRBV5-1
J gene: TRBJ1-1
D gene: .
clone size: .
CDR3 protein: CASSLQENTEAFF

V gene: TRBV2
J gene: TRBJ2-7
D gene: .
clone size: .
CDR3 protein: CASSEANSYYEQYF

V gene: TRBV5-4
J gene: TRBJ2-7
D gene: TRBD1
clone size: .
CDR3 protein: CASSGAQGAYEQYF

V gene: TRBV19
J gene: TRBJ2-7
D gene: .
clone size: .
CDR3 protein: CASSSGGDEQYF

V gene: TRBV11-2
J gene: TRBJ1-1
D gene: .
clone size: .
CDR3 protein: CASSPLHDGWAEAFF

V gene: TRBV2
J gene: TRBJ1-1
D gene: .
clone size: .
CDR3 protein: CASGGALGGSTEAFF

V gene: TRBV12-5
J gene: TRBJ1-5
D gene: .
clone size: .
CDR3 protein: CASGLGGSYNQPQHF

V gene: TRBV5-1
J gene: TRBJ2-7
D gene: TRBD2
clone size: once
CDR3 protein: CASSSGLAWTYEQYF

V gene: TRBV25-1
J gene: TRBJ1-2
D gene: TRBD1
clone size: .
CDR3 protein: CASSYGDRANYGYTF

V gene: TRBV27
J gene: TRBJ1-1
D gene: .
clone size: .
CDR3 protein: CASSLLQTMNTEAFF

V gene: TRBV15
J gene: TRBJ1-5
D gene: .
clone size: .
CDR3 protein: CATSKGGGGQPQHF

V gene: TRBV18
J gene: TRBJ1-1
D gene: .
clone size: once
CDR3 protein: CASSPQGNTEAFF

V gene: TRBV7-7
J gene: TRBJ2-1
D gene: .
clone size: .
CDR3 protein: CASSLRVGGEQFF

V gene: TRBV7-2
J gene: TRBJ1-6
D gene: .
clone size: .
CDR3 protein: CASSSPDLHF

V gene: TRBV4-1
J gene: TRBJ1-3
D gene: .
clone size: .
CDR3 protein: CASSQKGQLSGNTIYF

V gene: TRBV5-4
J gene: TRBJ2-7
D gene: .
clone size: .
CDR3 protein: CASSEGPSSYEQYF

V gene: TRBV19
J gene: TRBJ2-5
D gene: TRBD1
clone size: once
CDR3 protein: CASSMTGASETQYF

V gene: TRBV4-1
J gene: TRBJ2-1
D gene: .
clone size: .
CDR3 protein: CASSQDLAPNEQFF

V gene: TRBV7-2
J gene: TRBJ2-1
D gene: TRBD1
clone size: .
CDR3 protein: CASSFGQGYNEQFF

V gene: TRBV19
J gene: TRBJ2-1
D gene: .
clone size: .
CDR3 protein: CASRTPRGNEQFF

V gene: TRBV5-6
J gene: TRBJ1-5
D gene: TRBD1
clone size: .
CDR3 protein: CASSLGQGVRQPQHF

V gene: TRBV6-1
J gene: TRBJ1-4
D gene: .
clone size: once
CDR3 protein: CASSEGRTNEKLFF

V gene: TRBV28
J gene: TRBJ1-5
D gene: .
clone size: once
CDR3 protein: CASSFRAGSNQPQHF

V gene: TRBV7-2
J gene: TRBJ2-7
D gene: .
clone size: .
CDR3 protein: CASSSDYEQYF

V gene: TRBV5-1
J gene: TRBJ2-2
D gene: TRBD1
clone size: .
CDR3 protein: CASRKGQSTGELFF

V gene: TRBV28
J gene: TRBJ2-7
D gene: .
clone size: .
CDR3 protein: CASSGRETPSYEQYF

V gene: TRBV7-7
J gene: TRBJ2-1
D gene: TRBD2
clone size: .
CDR3 protein: CASSLGLAGLDEQFF

V gene: TRBV6-6
J gene: TRBJ2-7
D gene: TRBD1
clone size: .
CDR3 protein: CASSNRTGGRYEQYF